These 20 T cell receptor beta chains share one sample of origin, sequenced in a study of shared T cell receptors in the human thymus. Sequenced by immunoSEQ multiplex PCR; TCRdb stores in-frame clones only, minus some. This sample has hundreds of thousands of clones, with about 89% found just once. The data also belong to a second study, concerning human thymus T cells.

The sample consisted of thymocytes. These receptors were collected from a boy under two years old with a congenital heart defect.

The rearrangement links TRBV30 to TRBJ2-7, with a weak D call TRBD2 (6 bases). The germline CDR1 and CDR2 sequences are GTSNPN and SVGIG (reference sequence). The CDR3 length is 14 residues. Trimming removed 3 bases at V and 2 bases at J, with 14 bases between. The CDR3 DNA is TGTGCCTGGAGCCCGGGGGTCACCCCCTACGAGCAGTACTTC. As protein: CAWSPGVTPYEQYF.

Concerning this clone: A read error may account for a junction end that differs from germline. The sample has other DNA sequences that encode this CDR3 too. J is TRBJ1-6 and V is TRBV6-1, with D perhaps matching TRBD1 (5 bases). This CDR3 is 16 amino acids long. Germline V gives CDR1 MNHNS, CDR2 SASEGT. The CDR3 bases are TGTGCCAGCAGTGATTATTTGGGCAGGGATAATTCCCCCCTCCACTTT. This translates into CASSDYLGRDNSPLHF.

This chain uses TRBV2 with TRBJ2-7; no clear D. This CDR3 is 12 amino acids long. Trimming took off 0 bases at V and 4 bases at J, with 4 bases between the two ends. Germline CDR1 and CDR2: SNHLY and FYNNEI. CDR3 sequence: CASSEARYEQYF. Here the CDR3 DNA reads TGTGCCAGCAGTGAAGCGCGGTACGAGCAGTACTTC. Variable domain in full (rest from reference TRBV2 and TRBJ2-7): EPEVTQTPSHQVTQMGQEVILRCVPISNHLYFYWYRQILGQKVEFLVSFYNNEISEKSEIFDDQFSVERPDGSNFTLKIRSTKLEDSAMYFCASSEARYEQYFGPGTRLTVT.

This clone was observed once. V usage is TRBV14 and J usage is TRBJ1-5; no clear D gene. Germline CDR1 reads SGHDN; CDR2 reads FVKESK. The CDR3 loop spans 12 amino acids. V was cut by 3 bases and J by 10 bases, with 10 bases left in between. Here the CDR3 DNA reads TGTGCCAGCAGCCATACGGGTGGACCCCAGCATTTT. This gives the protein CASSHTGGPQHF.

In this sample, this clone turned up a few times. The chain employs TRBV9 and TRBJ1-1, with D unresolved. Germline loops: CDR1 SGDLS, CDR2 YYNGEE. V lost 2 bases and J 3 bases, leaving 17 bases between the germline ends. The CDR3 runs to 16 residues. The DNA for the CDR3 is TGTGCCAGCAGCGTGATCCAACAGAGGGCGGACACTGAAGCTTTCTTT. It encodes CASSVIQQRADTEAFF.

V and J are TRBV5-5 and TRBJ1-5; the D gene is possibly TRBD1 (5 bases). The CDR3 consists of 15 residues. Germline CDR1 reads SGHKS; CDR2 reads YYEKEE (reference sequence). Trimming left V 4 bases short and J 0 bases short, with 11 bases between. CDR3: CASSPQGPSNQPQHF. DNA of the CDR3: TGTGCCAGCAGCCCCCAGGGCCCTAGCAATCAGCCCCAGCATTTT.

This rearrangement joins TRBV5-4 to TRBJ2-1; weak D call: TRBD2 (6 bases). Germline assignment: CDR1 SGHNT and CDR2 YYREEE (reference sequence). The V end was cut by 7 bases, the J end by 5 bases, with 10 bases between. This CDR3 is 12 amino acids long. The CDR3 here is CASPGGDNEQFF. The CDR3 bases are TGTGCCAGCCCCGGGGGTGACAATGAGCAGTTCTTC. The complete variable domain, with remaining parts taken from reference TRBV5-4 and TRBJ2-1, reads ETGVTQSPTHLIKTRGQQVTLRCSSQSGHNTVSWYQQALGQGPQFIFQYYREEENGRGNFPPRFSGLQFPNYSSELNVNALELDDSALYLCASPGGDNEQFFGPGTRLTVL.

The J gene is TRBJ2-1, the V gene TRBV5-6; D is unresolved. This CDR3 has 15 amino acids. Germline CDR1 is SGHDT and CDR2 is YYEEEE. V was trimmed by 3 bases and J by 0 bases, leaving 10 bases between them. The CDR3 DNA reads as TGTGCCAGCAGCTACCGACGGAGCTCCTACAATGAGCAGTTCTTC. It encodes CASSYRRSSYNEQFF.

The rearrangement links TRBV11-2 to TRBJ1-4, with D unclear. V was cut by 1 base and J by 7 bases, with 7 bases left in between. Germline V lookup: CDR1 SGHAT, CDR2 FQNNGV. This CDR3 comprises 13 residues. The CDR3 DNA sequence: TGTGCCAGCAGCTTAGGTACAGCTGAAAAACTGTTTTTT. Its protein product is CASSLGTAEKLFF. The full variable domain, rest sourced from reference TRBV11-2 and TRBJ1-4, is EAGVAQSPRYKIIEKRQSVAFWCNPISGHATLYWYQQILGQGPKLLIQFQNNGVVDDSQLPKDRFSAERLKGVDSTLKIQPAKLEDSAVYLCASSLGTAEKLFFGSGTQLSVL.

The rearrangement links TRBV19 to TRBJ2-7; D may be TRBD2 (5 bases). Trimming shortened V by 4 bases and J by 0 bases, and 16 bases separated the two germline ends. This CDR3 contains 16 residues. Germline assignment: CDR1 LNHDA and CDR2 SQIVND (reference sequence). The chain's CDR3 is CASSTPQRTSSYEQYF. In DNA, the CDR3 is TGTGCCAGTAGTACGCCTCAGCGTACTAGCTCCTACGAGCAGTACTTC.

The chain carries TRBV4-1 and TRBJ2-7; D might be TRBD2 (5 bases). Germline CDR1 MGHRA, CDR2 YSYEKL. V lost 0 bases and J 5 bases, leaving 20 bases between the germline ends. The CDR3 is 17 residues long. This CDR3 reads CASSQEPSSPPADEQYF. CDR3 nucleotide sequence: TGCGCCAGCAGCCAAGAGCCCTCATCCCCCCCAGCGGACGAGCAGTACTTC.

The chain uses TRBV7-9 and TRBJ1-1; D gene unclear. The CDR3 runs to 13 residues. The germline V gene has CDR1 SEHNR and CDR2 FQNEAQ (reference sequence). Trimming took 4 bases from V and 4 from J, leaving 10 bases between them. CDR3 bases: TGTGCCAGCAGCTCGCGGGATATCACTGAAGCTTTCTTT. Translation gives CASSSRDITEAFF.

This clone was seen only once. This chain joins TRBV19 and TRBJ1-1; TRBD1 matches 10 bases. Germline CDR1 reads LNHDA; CDR2 reads SQIVND (reference sequence). The V segment lost 8 bases and the J segment 4 bases; nucleotides outside the gene matches: 13. This CDR3 spans 16 amino acids. Here the CDR3 reads CASRLADRGLGTEAFF. In DNA form, the CDR3 reads TGTGCCAGTCGCCTCGCTGACAGGGGGCTGGGCACTGAAGCTTTCTTT.

The gene calls are TRBV19 and TRBJ2-1, with D hard to call. Germline values: CDR1 LNHDA, CDR2 SQIVND (reference sequence). Trimming left V 7 bases short and J 4 bases short, with 17 bases between. The CDR3 covers 15 residues. The CDR3 DNA sequence: TGTGCCAGTACTTTGAGTCCGGGTCCTTACAATGAGCAGTTCTTC. This gives the protein CASTLSPGPYNEQFF.

The chain carries TRBV30 and TRBJ1-4; TRBD1 matches at 8 bases. CDR3 size: 13 residues. The junction had 1 base not matched to a gene; V was cut back by 2 bases and J by 5 bases. Germline loops: CDR1 GTSNPN, CDR2 SVGIG (reference sequence). As DNA, the CDR3 is TGTGCCTGGAGTCGGACAGGGAATGAAAAACTGTTTTTT. Its translation: CAWSRTGNEKLFF.

The chain combines TRBV27 with TRBJ2-7, with 16 bases lining up with TRBD2. The CDR3 totals 15 residues. From germline, CDR1 is MNHEY and CDR2 SMNVEV (reference sequence). After removal of 7 bases from V and 6 bases from J, the junction contained 6 bases not matched to a gene. The CDR3 nucleotides are TGTGCCAGCAATGGGACTAGCGGGAGGGCGGGCGAGCAGTACTTC. Translation gives CASNGTSGRAGEQYF.

The chain employs TRBV5-6 and TRBJ2-1, with 10 bases that match TRBD2. The junction had 3 bases not matched to a gene; V was cut back by 4 bases and J by 2 bases. In germline, CDR1 is SGHDT, CDR2 YYEEEE. CDR3 size: 15 residues. CDR3 residues: CASSRTSGTYNEQFF. The CDR3 DNA follows: TGTGCCAGCAGCAGGACTAGCGGAACCTACAATGAGCAGTTCTTC.

This chain connects TRBV30 to TRBJ1-3; D ambiguous. V dropped 0 bases and J dropped 0 bases, with 18 bases sitting between them. The CDR3 runs to 18 residues. Germline lookup yields CDR1 GTSNPN and CDR2 SVGIG (reference sequence). The DNA of the CDR3 is TGTGCCTGGAGTGTTATCACTCGGGAGTCCCGCTCTGGAAACACCATATATTTT. Encoded protein: CAWSVITRESRSGNTIYF.

CDR3 amino acids: CASWKGQGIPEAFF. The CDR3 DNA is TGTGCCAGTTGGAAGGGACAGGGGATCCCTGAAGCTTTCTTT. This sequence joins TRBV19 and TRBJ1-1, with TRBD1 identical over 10 bases. CDR1 LNHDA and CDR2 SQIVND come from the germline V gene (reference sequence). The CDR3 has 14 residues. The V segment lost 8 bases and the J segment 6 bases; nucleotides outside the gene matches: 9.

A word on this clone: The same CDR3 arises from other DNA sequences in this sample as well. The chain links TRBV28 to TRBJ2-5; 8 bases fit TRBD1. The CDR3 consists of 13 residues. With V trimmed by 4 bases and J by 5 bases, 3 bases remained unmatched. Germline V gives CDR1 MDHEN, CDR2 SYDVKM. The chain's CDR3 is CASSSRGRETQYF. CDR3 in DNA: TGTGCCAGCAGTTCCAGGGGGCGGGAGACCCAGTACTTC.